One and the same sample provided the 14 T cell receptor beta chains below, sequenced in a study of cytomegalovirus exposure and HLA in healthy donors. The table came from immunoSEQ multiplex PCR; TCRdb's copy has only in-frame clones and leaves some out. In the table there are roughly 150,000 clones, roughly 91% of which are singletons. Input material: PBMCs. Source of these receptors: a man younger than 35 in good health and CMV-seronegative.

J is TRBJ1-3 and V is TRBV6-5; TRBD1 aligns across 7 bases. CDR1 is MNHEY, CDR2 SVGAGI, per germline. This CDR3 spans 15 amino acids. V dropped 7 bases and J dropped 4; count of bases not matched to a gene: 10. The CDR3: CASMRGGFPGNTIYF. For the CDR3, the DNA is TGTGCCAGCATGCGAGGGGGCTTTCCCGGAAACACCATATATTTT.

The chain couples TRBV27 to TRBJ2-1; D gene unclear. Germline V CDR1 and CDR2: MNHEY, SMNVEV (reference sequence). Trimming took 3 bases from V and 2 from J, leaving 14 bases between them. The CDR3 length is 16 residues. The CDR3, as DNA: TGTGCCAGCAGTTTCCCCTCTAGAGCCCCCTACAATGAGCAGTTCTTC. It translates to CASSFPSRAPYNEQFF.

This chain joins TRBV11-1 and TRBJ2-7; 8 bases fit TRBD1. The V gene end was trimmed by 3 bases and the J gene end by 5 bases; junction bases not matched to a gene: 0. Germline loops: CDR1 SGHAT, CDR2 FQDESV (reference sequence). This CDR3 is 12 amino acids long. CDR3 protein: CASSLTGDEQYV. CDR3 nucleotides: TGTGCCAGCAGCTTGACAGGGGACGAGCAGTACGTC.

This clone appeared once. The genes are TRBV11-2 and TRBJ2-2, with TRBD2 as a possible D gene (6 bases). The CDR3 sequence is 17 residues long. The germline V gene encodes CDR1 SGHAT and CDR2 FQNNGV. Trimming removed 2 bases at V and 3 bases at J, with 16 bases between. For the CDR3, the DNA is TGTGCCAGCAGCTTAAGGGCGGGGAAATGGGACACCGGGGAGCTGTTTTTT. Translation gives CASSLRAGKWDTGELFF.

The chain carries TRBV6-5 and TRBJ2-2, with TRBD1 matching 9 bases. Looked up from germline, CDR1 is MNHEY and CDR2 is SVGAGI. The CDR3 runs to 15 residues. J lost 1 base, V lost 4 bases, and 1 base had no gene match. The CDR3 DNA reads as TGTGCCAGCAGTTTGGGACAGGGGAACACCGGGGAGCTGTTTTTT. As protein: CASSLGQGNTGELFF.

The J gene is TRBJ1-2, the V gene TRBV7-9, with a tentative D call TRBD1 (6 bases). The CDR3 totals 15 residues. The V gene's germline CDR1 is SEHNR and CDR2 FQNEAQ (reference sequence). V lost 0 bases to trimming and J lost 6 bases, with 14 bases between them. CDR3 in DNA: TGTGCCAGCAGCTTAGCAGATAGGCAGGGGAATGGCTACACCTTC. Translating it yields CASSLADRQGNGYTF. Based on the CDR3 plus reference TRBV7-9 and TRBJ1-2, the full variable domain is DTGVSQNPRHKITKRGQNVTFRCDPISEHNRLYWYRQTLGQGPEFLTYFQNEAQLEKSRLLSDRFSAERPKGSFSTLEIQRTEQGDSAMYLCASSLADRQGNGYTFGSGTRLTVV.

This clone appeared once. The chain couples TRBV27 to TRBJ1-2; a weak D match, TRBD1 (5 bases). From germline, CDR1 is MNHEY and CDR2 SMNVEV (reference sequence). The CDR3 contains 12 residues. The CDR3 region is CVAAGRTGGYTF. CDR3 nucleotide sequence: TGTGTCGCAGCGGGGCGGACGGGTGGCTACACCTTC.

This chain connects TRBV10-1 to TRBJ1-3, with a possible D match to TRBD1 (6 bases). From germline, CDR1 is WNHNN and CDR2 SYGVQD (reference sequence). The CDR3 consists of 15 residues. The germline V and J ends were trimmed by 6 bases and 0 bases, with 12 bases remaining between them. This CDR3 is CASSAGTTSGNTIYF. CDR3 DNA sequence: TGCGCCAGCAGCGCCGGGACAACCTCTGGAAACACCATATATTTT.

The chain recombines TRBV28 with TRBJ1-5, with TRBD1 matching over 8 bases. The CDR3 has 13 residues. J was trimmed by 5 bases and V by 8 bases; bases with no gene match: 5. Germline V CDR1 and CDR2: MDHEN, SYDVKM. The CDR3 DNA reads TGTGCCAGCGAGACAGGGGATTATCAGCCCCAGCATTTT. Protein: CASETGDYQPQHF.

CDR3 bases: TGTGCCATCAGTGAGGCAGGGGCCTACGAGCAGTACGTC. This codes for CAISEAGAYEQYV. V usage is TRBV10-3 and J usage is TRBJ2-7; tentative D call: TRBD1 (6 bases). The CDR3 contains 13 residues. V was clipped by 2 bases and J by 2 bases, with 7 bases between them. CDR1 is ENHRY, CDR2 SYGVKD, per germline.

J is TRBJ2-1 and V is TRBV6-1, with TRBD1 matching 8 bases. The CDR3 runs to 13 residues. J was trimmed by 4 bases and V by 8 bases; bases with no gene match: 4. Germline V CDR1 and CDR2: MNHNS, SASEGT. The CDR3 here is CASQDRDYNEQFF. CDR3 bases: TGTGCCAGCCAGGACAGGGATTACAATGAGCAGTTCTTC.

The chain is built from TRBV6-5 and TRBJ2-7; TRBD1 agrees at 7 bases. V was pared by 8 bases and J by 1 base, with 5 bases of the junction left unmatched. Germline CDR1 is MNHEY and CDR2 is SVGAGI. The CDR3 runs 13 residues. CDR3 sequence (DNA): TGTGCCAGCGGCCAGACAGGGTCCTACGAGCAGTACGTC. Translated, it gives CASGQTGSYEQYV.

The chain carries TRBV5-1 and TRBJ2-7; 12 bases fit TRBD2. CDR1 is SGHRS and CDR2 is YFSETQ in the germline V gene. The CDR3 runs to 19 residues. Germline trimming cut 3 bases from V and 2 bases from J; bases unmatched to any gene: 15. The CDR3: CASSSGLAGTLTSPYEQYF. As DNA, the CDR3 is TGCGCCAGCAGCTCCGGACTAGCGGGGACCCTGACTTCTCCCTACGAGCAGTACTTC. The whole variable domain, remainder taken from reference TRBV5-1 and TRBJ2-7, is KAGVTQTPRYLIKTRGQQVTLSCSPISGHRSVSWYQQTPGQGLQFLFEYFSETQRNKGNFPGRFSGRQFSNSRSEMNVSTLELGDSALYLCASSSGLAGTLTSPYEQYFGPGTRLTVT.

The CDR3 DNA follows: TGCGCCAGCAGCCCGGGACAGGGGGCCATAAGATATGGCTACACCTTC. Amino acids: CASSPGQGAIRYGYTF. J is TRBJ1-2 and V is TRBV5-1; TRBD1 aligns across 12 bases. The germline gives CDR1 SGHRS, CDR2 YFSETQ. The V segment lost 4 bases and the J segment 5 bases; nucleotides outside the gene matches: 9. The length of the CDR3 is 16 residues. Full variable domain (missing parts from reference TRBV5-1 and TRBJ1-2): KAGVTQTPRYLIKTRGQQVTLSCSPISGHRSVSWYQQTPGQGLQFLFEYFSETQRNKGNFPGRFSGRQFSNSRSEMNVSTLELGDSALYLCASSPGQGAIRYGYTFGSGTRLTVV.